Given below is one T cell receptor beta chain in context. Antigen: not known. This entry belongs to a study of cytomegalovirus exposure and HLA in healthy donors. Amplification used 60 Vbeta primers and 13 Jbeta primers. Profiled with immunoSEQ multiplex PCR; TCRdb holds only in-frame clones, not every one. The repertoire holds under 150,000 clones, 65% to 85% seen once, with 3% to 4% in the top ten. Study-level findings and limits: Later analysis revealed greater clonal expansion in HLA-associated TCR beta chains than in equally common others. Later analysis suggested links between common viral pathogens and several top significant clusters. The authors later found TCR association rates varying by HLA locus, with DRB1 most and HLA-C fewest. Per a prior analysis, the majority of TCR beta V segments were productive roughly 90% or roughly 30% of the time.

The CDR3 contains 17 residues. The germline V gene has CDR1 SGHDN and CDR2 FVKESK. V lost 0 bases and J lost 2, with 15 bases in between. Sequences were obtained from PBMCs. The sequence derives from a male donor in good health and CMV-seronegative. The genes are TRBV14 and TRBJ2-3, with D perhaps matching TRBD2 (5 bases). The CDR3 spells CASSQDGRVLYTDTQYF. In DNA, the CDR3 is TGTGCCAGCAGCCAAGATGGGCGGGTCCTATACACAGATACGCAGTATTTT.